This entry lists 18 T cell receptor beta chains sequenced from one sample in a study of neurological immune-mediated disorders. TCRdb recomputed calls from the 5' RACE reads with MiXCR, one row per CDR3 protein. The table shows about 50,000 distinct CDR3 sequences, with around 3.1% occurring only once. Sample: PBMCs. The receptors shown here come from a man aged 35-49 years with multiple sclerosis.

At least ten counts were recorded for this clonotype. CDR3 sequence reads: CSAPAGGPSGELFF. DNA of the CDR3: TGCAGTGCCCCGGCGGGGGGGCCCTCCGGGGAGCTGTTTTTT. This chain joins TRBV20-1 and TRBJ2-2, with 9 bases matching TRBD2. CDR1 and CDR2 from the germline V gene are DFQATT and SNEGSKA (reference sequence). With 6 bases clipped from V and 6 bases from J, the junction kept 8 bases outside the gene matches. The CDR3 runs 14 residues.

This clonotype was observed at least ten times. The chain joins TRBV4-1 to TRBJ2-7, with TRBD1 as a possible D gene (6 bases). This CDR3 comprises 16 residues. V shed 0 bases and J shed 3 bases, with 15 bases lying between them. From germline, CDR1 is MGHRA and CDR2 YSYEKL. For the CDR3, the DNA is TGCGCCAGCAGCCAAGATCTCGGGCAGGGGAGCTACGAGCAGTACTTC. The encoded protein is CASSQDLGQGSYEQYF.

This clonotype was seen many times. This chain connects TRBV28 to TRBJ2-7; D is tentatively TRBD1 or TRBD2 (5 bases each). CDR3 length equals 14 residues. Germline lookup yields CDR1 MDHEN and CDR2 SYDVKM. Trimming removed 3 bases at V and 5 bases at J, with 14 bases between. CDR3 DNA sequence: TGTGCCAGCAGTTTCGGGCAGGGAGTGAACGAGCAGTACTTC. Translating it yields CASSFGQGVNEQYF. Supplemented by reference TRBV28 and TRBJ2-7, the full variable domain reads DVKVTQSSRYLVKRTGEKVFLECVQDMDHENMFWYRQDPGLGLRLIYFSYDVKMKEKGDIPEGYSVSREKKERFSLILESASTNQTSMYLCASSFGQGVNEQYFGPGTRLTVT.

This clonotype has ten or more counts. The chain links TRBV7-9 to TRBJ1-1; a weak D match, TRBD1 (6 bases). This CDR3 is built from 15 residues. V was cut by 5 bases and J by 1 base, with 14 bases left in between. Germline V lookup: CDR1 SEHNR, CDR2 FQNEAQ (reference sequence). CDR3 DNA sequence: TGTGCCAGCAGCCACGGCAGGGGTCCGAACACTGAAGCTTTCTTT. Encoded protein: CASSHGRGPNTEAFF.

This clonotype was seen a handful of times. Compared with germline, one end of the junction differs, possibly owing to a read error. The chain links TRBV5-1 to TRBJ1-6, with D perhaps TRBD1 (6 bases). Germline V gene data show CDR1 as SGHRS and CDR2 as YFSETQ. The CDR3 is 17 residues long. This CDR3 reads CASSPGTGGSPNSPLNF. Here the CDR3 DNA reads TGCGCCAGCAGCCCCGGAACGGGGGGCAGTCCTAATTCACCCCTCAACTTT.

As concerns this clonotype: A much larger clone differs by one base, so this may be a read error. The chain combines TRBV7-9 with TRBJ1-6, with 7 bases aligning to TRBD1. The length of the CDR3 is 13 residues. Germline V gene data show CDR1 as SEHNR and CDR2 as FQNEAQ (reference sequence). Written as DNA, the CDR3 is TGTGCCAGCAGGGAGCAGGGGGGTTCACCCCTCAACTTT. This sequence encodes CASREQGGSPLNF.

In this sample, this clonotype turned up many times. The chain couples TRBV7-3 to TRBJ2-3; maybe TRBD2 (6 bases). Trimming removed 3 bases from V and 0 bases from J, with 10 bases in between. CDR1 and CDR2 from the germline V gene are SGHTA and FQGTGA. The CDR3 has 15 residues. CDR3 residues: CASSFGTSSTDTQYF. CDR3 nucleotides: TGTGCCAGCAGCTTCGGGACTTCTAGCACAGATACGCAGTATTTT.

This clonotype was seen ten or more times. The chain is built from TRBV20-1 and TRBJ1-5; 11 bases map to TRBD1. The CDR3 length is 15 residues. The V segment lost 6 bases and the J segment 7 bases; nucleotides outside the gene matches: 11. Germline V lookup: CDR1 DFQATT, CDR2 SNEGSKA (reference sequence). CDR3 in DNA: TGCAGTGCCCTCGGGACAGGGGGATTTGGCCAGCCCCAGCATTTT. This encodes CSALGTGGFGQPQHF.

Many counts were recorded for this clonotype. This chain joins TRBV27 and TRBJ1-1; possibly TRBD1 for D (5 bases). Trimming took 2 bases from V and 9 from J, leaving 19 bases between them. The CDR3 is made up of 15 amino acids. Germline V lookup: CDR1 MNHEY, CDR2 SMNVEV (reference sequence). As DNA, the CDR3 is TGTGCCAGCAGTTTAATCGTGGGCGCGGAGGGGAAAGCTTTCTTT. Encoded protein: CASSLIVGAEGKAFF.

At least ten counts were recorded for this clonotype. The V and J genes are TRBV6-5 and TRBJ1-5; D possibly corresponds to TRBD1 (6 bases). The V end was cut by 6 bases, the J end by 1 base, with 7 bases between. CDR1 MNHEY and CDR2 SVGAGI come from the germline V gene. CDR3 length: 13 amino acids. The CDR3 here is CASRQGSNQPQHF. CDR3 coding DNA: TGTGCCAGCAGGCAGGGGAGCAATCAGCCCCAGCATTTT.

This clonotype was observed many times. The V call is TRBV7-9, the J call TRBJ1-2; D gene uncertain. Trimming took 5 bases from V and 4 from J, leaving 17 bases between them. CDR3 size: 15 residues. The germline gives CDR1 SEHNR, CDR2 FQNEAQ (reference sequence). The CDR3: CASSLTAYYSYGYTF. The CDR3 nucleotides are TGTGCCAGCAGCCTCACAGCGTATTATAGCTATGGCTACACCTTC.

This clonotype was detected many times. V is TRBV7-3 and J is TRBJ2-2; 10 positions match TRBD2. V shed 10 bases, J shed 4 bases, and the junction held 6 bases outside the gene matches. This CDR3 is 14 amino acids long. CDR1 is SGHTA, CDR2 FQGTGA, per germline. In nucleotides, the CDR3 is TGTGCCACTAAGAGCGGGGGGGTCACCGGGGAGCTGTTTTTT. Translated, it gives CATKSGGVTGELFF. The whole variable domain, remainder taken from reference TRBV7-3 and TRBJ2-2, is GAGVSQTPSNKVTEKGKYVELRCDPISGHTALYWYRQSLGQGPEFLIYFQGTGAADDSGLPNDRFFAVRPEGSVSTLKIQRTERGDSAVYLCATKSGGVTGELFFGEGSRLTVL.

This clonotype was recorded at least ten times. This sequence joins TRBV20-1 and TRBJ1-1; 11 nucleotides match TRBD1. The CDR3 loop spans 16 amino acids. Germline CDR1 is DFQATT and CDR2 is SNEGSKA (reference sequence). The trim removed 1 base at V and 5 bases at J, leaving 9 bases unmatched. The CDR3 protein is CSARVVGQGVNTEAFF. The CDR3 coding sequence is TGCAGTGCTAGAGTAGTGGGACAGGGGGTAAATACTGAAGCTTTCTTT.

This clonotype occurred many times. This sequence joins TRBV12-3 or TRBV12-4 and TRBJ2-5, with D possibly being TRBD1 or TRBD2 (5 bases each). The CDR3 is made up of 15 amino acids. Deletions cut 6 bases from V and 5 bases from J, with 19 bases between. CDR3 protein: CASSPTPGARETQYF. CDR3 nucleotide sequence: TGTGCCAGCAGCCCCACCCCCGGGGCACGGGAGACCCAGTACTTC.

The sample holds many counts of this clonotype. V usage is TRBV12-3 or TRBV12-4 and J usage is TRBJ2-7, with unresolved D. The V end was cut by 2 bases, the J end by 3 bases, with 8 bases between. The CDR3 length is 13 residues. DNA of the CDR3: TGTGCCAGCAGTTTAAGTGGGGTCTACGAGCAGTACTTC. Translating gives CASSLSGVYEQYF.

This clonotype was seen many times. The V and J genes are TRBV12-3 or TRBV12-4 and TRBJ1-6, with D unresolved. CDR3 length equals 12 residues. V was cut by 6 bases and J by 15 bases, with 15 bases left in between. CDR3 nucleotides: TGTGCCAGCAGACCTCCGGACGGCTACCTCCACTTT. Its translation is CASRPPDGYLHF.

This clonotype was recorded many times. The V and J genes are TRBV27 and TRBJ2-2, with no clear D. The V end was cut by 7 bases, the J end by 0 bases, with 6 bases between. CDR3 length: 13 residues. Per the germline V gene, CDR1 is MNHEY and CDR2 is SMNVEV (reference sequence). Written as DNA, the CDR3 is TGTGCCAGCAAAAACACGAACACCGGGGAGCTGTTTTTT. Its protein is CASKNTNTGELFF.

There are many counts of this clonotype. The chain employs TRBV9 and TRBJ1-5, with a weak D call TRBD1 (6 bases). V was trimmed by 0 bases and J by 3 bases, leaving 10 bases between them. Germline V gene sequence: CDR1 SGDLS, CDR2 YYNGEE. This CDR3 has 15 residues. The CDR3 here is CASSVGQGINQPQHF. In DNA, the CDR3 is TGTGCCAGCAGCGTAGGTCAGGGGATCAATCAGCCCCAGCATTTT.